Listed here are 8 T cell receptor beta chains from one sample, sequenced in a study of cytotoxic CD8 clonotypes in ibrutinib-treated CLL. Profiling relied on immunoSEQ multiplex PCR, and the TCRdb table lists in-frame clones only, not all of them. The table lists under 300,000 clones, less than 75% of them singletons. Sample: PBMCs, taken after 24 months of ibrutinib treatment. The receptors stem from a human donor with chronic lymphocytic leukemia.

The CDR3 reads CASSQQETQYF. The CDR3 coding sequence is TGTGCCAGCAGCCAACAAGAGACCCAGTACTTC. This chain links TRBV5-4 with TRBJ2-5; D not certain. Looked up from germline, CDR1 is SGHNT and CDR2 is YYREEE (reference sequence). V dropped 4 bases and J dropped 2 bases, with 3 bases sitting between them. This CDR3 comprises 11 residues.

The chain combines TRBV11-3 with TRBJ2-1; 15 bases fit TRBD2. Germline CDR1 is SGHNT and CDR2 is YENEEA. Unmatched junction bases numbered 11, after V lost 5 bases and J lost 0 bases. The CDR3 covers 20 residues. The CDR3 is CASSKYSGTSGRSSYNEQFF. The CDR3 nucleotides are TGTGCCAGCAGCAAATATTCCGGGACTAGCGGGAGGAGCTCCTACAATGAGCAGTTCTTC.

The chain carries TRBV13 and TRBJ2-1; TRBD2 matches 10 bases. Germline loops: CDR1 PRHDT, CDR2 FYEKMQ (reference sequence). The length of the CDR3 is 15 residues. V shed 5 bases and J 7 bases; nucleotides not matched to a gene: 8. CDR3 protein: CASSPSGRADNEQFF. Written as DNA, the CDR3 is TGTGCCAGCAGCCCAAGCGGGAGGGCTGATAATGAGCAGTTCTTC.

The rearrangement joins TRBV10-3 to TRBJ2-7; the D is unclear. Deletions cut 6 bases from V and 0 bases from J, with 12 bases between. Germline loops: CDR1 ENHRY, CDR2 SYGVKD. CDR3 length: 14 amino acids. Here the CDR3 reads CAISAYPNSYEQYF. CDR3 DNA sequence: TGTGCCATCAGCGCTTACCCTAACTCCTACGAGCAGTACTTC.

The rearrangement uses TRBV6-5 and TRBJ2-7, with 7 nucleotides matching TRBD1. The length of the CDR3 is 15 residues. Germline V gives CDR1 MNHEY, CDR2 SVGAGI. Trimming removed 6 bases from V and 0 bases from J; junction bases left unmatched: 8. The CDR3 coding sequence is TGTGCCAGCAGGTCAGGACAGGTCAACTCCTACGAGCAGTACTTC. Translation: CASRSGQVNSYEQYF.

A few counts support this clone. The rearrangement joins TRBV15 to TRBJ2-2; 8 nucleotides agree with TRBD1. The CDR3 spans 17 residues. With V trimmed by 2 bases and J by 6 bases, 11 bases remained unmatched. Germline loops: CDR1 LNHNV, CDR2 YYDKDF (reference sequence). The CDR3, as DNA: TGTGCCACCAGCAGACCCCCAAGACAGGGGATGGCCGGGGAGCTGTTTTTT. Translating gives CATSRPPRQGMAGELFF. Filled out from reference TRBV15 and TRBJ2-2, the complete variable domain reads DAMVIQNPRYQVTQFGKPVTLSCSQTLNHNVMYWYQQKSSQAPKLLFHYYDKDFNNEADTPDNFQSRRPNTSFCFLDIRSPGLGDTAMYLCATSRPPRQGMAGELFFGEGSRLTVL.

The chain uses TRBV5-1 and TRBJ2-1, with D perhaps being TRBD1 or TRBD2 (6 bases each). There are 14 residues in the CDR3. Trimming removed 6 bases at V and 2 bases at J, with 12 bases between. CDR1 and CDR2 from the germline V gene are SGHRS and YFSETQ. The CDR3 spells CASTSGATYNEQFF. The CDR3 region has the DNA TGCGCCAGCACCTCGGGGGCTACCTACAATGAGCAGTTCTTC.

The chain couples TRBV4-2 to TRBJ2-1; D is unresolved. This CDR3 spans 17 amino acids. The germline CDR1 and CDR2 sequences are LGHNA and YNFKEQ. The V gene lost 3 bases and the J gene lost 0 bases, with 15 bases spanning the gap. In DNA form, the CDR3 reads TGTGCCAGCAGCCATTCAGCTACGCTGAGCTCCTACAATGAGCAGTTCTTC. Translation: CASSHSATLSSYNEQFF.